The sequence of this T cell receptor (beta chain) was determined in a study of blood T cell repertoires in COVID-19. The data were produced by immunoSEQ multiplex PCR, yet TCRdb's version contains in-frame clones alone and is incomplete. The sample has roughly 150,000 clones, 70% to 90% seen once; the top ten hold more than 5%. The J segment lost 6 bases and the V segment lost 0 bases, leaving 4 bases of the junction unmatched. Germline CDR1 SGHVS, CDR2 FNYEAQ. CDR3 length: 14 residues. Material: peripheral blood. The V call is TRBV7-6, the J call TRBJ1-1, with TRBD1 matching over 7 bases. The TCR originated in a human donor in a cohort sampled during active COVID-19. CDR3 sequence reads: CASSLADRVSEAFF. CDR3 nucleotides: TGTGCCAGCAGCTTAGCAGACAGGGTGTCTGAAGCTTTCTTT.